This TCR beta chain was identified during a study of T cells in Graves' hyperthyroidism and ophthalmopathy. Findings and caveats of the study: Peripheral blood also featured most of the thyroid clonotypes expanded above 0.001. Patients with ophthalmopathy were separated from those with stable hyperthyroidism by a 13 V-J model.

CDR3 length: 15 amino acids. Germline assignment: CDR1 MDHEN and CDR2 SYDVKM. V lost 5 bases to trimming and J lost 3 bases; unmatched junction nucleotides: 6. In its sample, this clonotype was seen many times. The target antigen is unknown. Among the patients, aged 18 to 65, hyperthyroidism was newly diagnosed and had lasted under 2 months. Diagnosis rested on symptoms, serum thyroxine and TRAb, thyroid ultrasound, and orbital computed tomography. It was RNA transcripts that yielded the amplified TCR beta CDR3 regions. HTBI primers drove first-round RT-PCR of the TCR CDR3. Each CDR3 protein gets one entry after TCRdb re-called the multiplex PCR reads with MiXCR. Seen here are approximately 400,000 distinct CDR3 sequences, 15% observed once, and the top ten hold around a third.

The sequencing input was blood. The sequence was obtained from a woman aged 25 to 39 with Graves' hyperthyroidism. V and J are TRBV28 and TRBJ2-7; 11 bases match TRBD1. The chain's CDR3 is CASSRSGQGGYEQYF. The CDR3 DNA is TGTGCCAGCAGTCGATCGGGACAGGGGGGCTACGAGCAGTACTTC.